This T cell receptor (beta chain) was sequenced during a study of human T cells and chemical hapten exposure. Across the whole study: An approximately 2 cm by approximately 2 cm inner upper arm patch received 2% DPC for sensitization.

Time point denoted: patch test 3, about 24 weeks after DPC sensitization. Treatment: therapeutic diphenylcyclopropenone sensitization with weekly scalp DPC. CDR1 SNHLY and CDR2 FYNNEI come from the germline V gene. The CDR3 contains 10 residues. V lost 11 bases and J 2 bases, leaving 7 bases between the germline ends. This clonotype came up once. TCRdb redid the calling of the RACE reads with MiXCR, one entry per CDR3 protein. The sample comprises 90,000 to 140,000 distinct CDR3 sequences, under 40% of which are singletons, and roughly 3% rests with the top ten. This receptor was identified in a man between 35 and 55 years old with alopecia areata. Some clones in this sample may be carry-over from other donors' samples. The J gene is TRBJ2-7, the V gene TRBV2, with D unresolved. Source: whole blood, taken in connection with sensitization to the hapten diphenylcyclopropenone (DPC). The CDR3 here is CAPGPYEQYF. The CDR3 nucleotides read TGTGCCCCAGGCCCCTACGAGCAGTACTTC. The whole variable domain, filled in from reference TRBV2 and TRBJ2-7, reads EPEVTQTPSHQVTQMGQEVILRCVPISNHLYFYWYRQILGQKVEFLVSFYNNEISEKSEIFDDQFSVERPDGSNFTLKIRSTKLEDSAMYFCAPGPYEQYFGPGTRLTVT.